Below, 12 T cell receptor beta chains from the same sample are listed, as sequenced in a study of blood T cell repertoires in COVID-19. Assay: immunoSEQ multiplex PCR; the TCRdb copy retains only in-frame clones and omits some. The sample lists roughly 350,000 clones, around 87% occurring once. Sequenced material: peripheral blood. Source of these receptors: a woman aged 50 to 65 with COVID-19, enrolled during active disease.

The chain joins TRBV7-3 to TRBJ2-1; possible D gene TRBD2, 6 bases. V was clipped by 3 bases and J by 6 bases, with 18 bases between them. Germline values: CDR1 SGHTA, CDR2 FQGTGA. The length of the CDR3 is 16 residues. The CDR3 loop reads CASSLVGGPRSNEQFF. The CDR3 DNA follows: TGTGCCAGCAGCTTGGTGGGAGGCCCCCGGAGCAATGAGCAGTTCTTC.

This chain uses TRBV5-5 with TRBJ1-5; weak D call: TRBD1 (5 bases). Germline V lookup: CDR1 SGHKS, CDR2 YYEKEE (reference sequence). Between the trimmed V and J ends, which lost 6 bases and 7 bases, there was a span of 14 bases. The CDR3 is 13 amino acids. The CDR3 region is CASTTIQGQPQHF. The CDR3 DNA reads as TGTGCCAGCACCACAATCCAGGGACAGCCCCAGCATTTT.

The chain has TRBV5-5 and TRBJ2-7; 7 bases are shared with TRBD2. J was trimmed by 3 bases and V by 6 bases; bases with no gene match: 9. This CDR3 region has 14 residues. CDR1 and CDR2 (germline): SGHKS, YYEKEE (reference sequence). The CDR3 protein is CASTGGIGGYEQYF. As DNA, the CDR3 is TGTGCCAGCACCGGGGGGATCGGTGGCTACGAGCAGTACTTC. Filled out from reference TRBV5-5 and TRBJ2-7, the complete variable domain reads DAGVTQSPTHLIKTRGQQVTLRCSPISGHKSVSWYQQVLGQGPQFIFQYYEKEERGRGNFPDRFSARQFPNYSSELNVNALLLGDSALYLCASTGGIGGYEQYFGPGTRLTVT.

This clone was detected only once. The J gene is TRBJ1-5, the V gene TRBV28; D remains ambiguous. V was cut by 8 bases and J by 0 bases, with 11 bases left in between. Germline V lookup: CDR1 MDHEN, CDR2 SYDVKM. This CDR3 is built from 14 residues. The CDR3 reads CASRRRNSNQPQHF. CDR3 nucleotide sequence: TGTGCCAGCCGTCGGCGGAATAGCAATCAGCCCCAGCATTTT.

V usage is TRBV5-1 and J usage is TRBJ2-5, with unresolved D. The germline V and J ends were trimmed by 3 bases and 0 bases, with 6 bases remaining between them. The V gene's germline CDR1 is SGHRS and CDR2 YFSETQ. The CDR3 covers 13 residues. CDR3 in DNA: TGCGCCAGCAGCTATAATGACCAAGAGACCCAGTACTTC. This sequence encodes CASSYNDQETQYF.

The J gene is TRBJ2-3, the V gene TRBV20-1; D remains ambiguous. V was shortened by 3 bases and J by 6 bases, with 10 bases between the two germline ends. The CDR3 sequence is 12 residues long. Germline-derived CDR1 and CDR2 are DFQATT and SNEGSKA (reference sequence). In nucleotides, the CDR3 is TGCAGTGCTAGTAAGTTCGGGGATACGCAGTATTTT. Encoded protein: CSASKFGDTQYF.

The chain is built from TRBV24-1 and TRBJ1-5, with no clear D. From germline, CDR1 is KGHDR and CDR2 SFDVKD. Trimming removed 3 bases from V and 3 bases from J, with 8 bases in between. There are 14 residues in the CDR3. Here the CDR3 reads CATSDTRFNQPQHF. The CDR3 nucleotides read TGTGCCACCAGTGATACCAGGTTCAATCAGCCCCAGCATTTT.

The chain recombines TRBV5-4 with TRBJ2-3; D is unclear. From germline, CDR1 is SGHNT and CDR2 YYREEE (reference sequence). The V end lost 2 bases, the J end lost 8 bases, and 15 bases lay between the germline ends. The CDR3 is 14 amino acids. The CDR3 sequence is CASSLVGIVGTQYF. In DNA, the CDR3 is TGTGCCAGCAGCTTAGTCGGTATAGTTGGTACGCAGTATTTT.

This clone was observed once. V is TRBV7-9 and J is TRBJ2-2; TRBD1 matches at 7 bases. The CDR3 covers 18 residues. CDR1 and CDR2 (germline): SEHNR, FQNEAQ (reference sequence). After removal of 3 bases from V and 0 bases from J, the junction contained 10 bases not matched to a gene. CDR3 protein: CASSLRGTAPTNTGELFF. CDR3 DNA: TGTGCCAGCAGCTTGAGGGGGACAGCCCCGACGAACACCGGGGAGCTGTTTTTT.

This CDR3 is CASRTTGINTGELFF. Written as DNA, the CDR3 is TGTGCCAGCAGGACGACAGGGATTAACACCGGGGAGCTGTTTTTT. The chain links TRBV3-1 (or the pseudogene TRBV3-2) to TRBJ2-2, with 7 bases aligning to TRBD1. This CDR3 is built from 15 residues. Germline V gene lookup returns CDR1 LGHDT and CDR2 YNNKEL (reference sequence). J gave up 2 bases and V 6 bases, and 6 bases lay outside the gene matches.

This rearrangement joins TRBV21-1 to TRBJ2-7; TRBD2 is the table's D call and was not checked against the DNA. TRBV21-1 represents a pseudogene. The CDR3 totals 15 residues. The CDR3 is CASSKGGFGGYEQYF. The CDR3 DNA sequence: TGTGCCAGCAGCAAAGGAGGGTTCGGAGGCTACGAGCAGTACTTC.

V and J are TRBV30 and TRBJ2-7; maybe TRBD2 (6 bases). The V gene lost 5 bases and the J gene lost 5 bases, with 10 bases spanning the gap. This CDR3 comprises 11 residues. Germline assignment: CDR1 GTSNPN and CDR2 SVGIG (reference sequence). The DNA for the CDR3 is TGTGCCTGGGCGGGAATTAACGAGCAGTACTTC. Amino acids: CAWAGINEQYF.